This passage covers 9 T cell receptor beta chains from one sample sequenced in a study of CD4 T cells in relation to SARS-CoV-2 and coronaviruses. Unexposed donor CD4+ T cells date from about 2011-2018, before the COVID-19 pandemic. The table came from immunoSEQ multiplex PCR; TCRdb's copy has only in-frame clones and leaves some out. The sample shows some 69,000 clones, roughly 93% of them seen only once. The sequenced sample consisted of naive CD4+ T cells from PBMCs. This sample's subset: naive CD4+ T cells isolated by negative enrichment. These receptors were collected from a human donor in good health.

The DNA for the CDR3 is TGTGCCACCCTTCAAGAGGAATACACCGGGGAGCTGTTTTTT. As protein: CATLQEEYTGELFF. The rearrangement links TRBV15 to TRBJ2-2; no firm D call. This CDR3 has 14 amino acids. Trimming took 8 bases from V and 3 from J, leaving 13 bases between them. Germline lookup yields CDR1 LNHNV and CDR2 YYDKDF (reference sequence).

The V gene is TRBV5-1, the J gene TRBJ2-3, with D perhaps matching TRBD1 (6 bases). Germline lookup yields CDR1 SGHRS and CDR2 YFSETQ. V was pared by 4 bases and J by 0 bases, with 18 bases between. The CDR3 has 17 residues. The CDR3, as DNA: TGCGCCAGCAGCGGGAAGGGACAAAGCGCTAGCACAGATACGCAGTATTTT. Its translation is CASSGKGQSASTDTQYF.

The chain recombines TRBV19 with TRBJ2-4, with D perhaps matching TRBD2 (5 bases). In germline, CDR1 is LNHDA, CDR2 SQIVND (reference sequence). The CDR3 has 19 amino acids. V was shortened by 6 bases and J by 0 bases, with 24 bases between the two germline ends. The CDR3 nucleotides read TGTGCCAGTAGCACCCACGTTAGCCGGGGAGATCTAGCCAAAAACATTCAGTACTTC. It codes for CASSTHVSRGDLAKNIQYF.

This chain uses TRBV7-9 with TRBJ2-7; D is ambiguous. V was clipped by 9 bases and J by 3 bases, with 12 bases between them. Germline CDR1 SEHNR, CDR2 FQNEAQ (reference sequence). This CDR3 region has 12 residues. The CDR3 nucleotides read TGTGCCAGTGGGGAAGGGATCTACGAGCAGTACTTC. Amino acid sequence: CASGEGIYEQYF.

This chain connects TRBV19 to TRBJ1-5, with 10 bases that match TRBD1. There are 13 residues in the CDR3. V gave up 6 bases and J gave up 6 bases; unmatched junction bases: 2. Germline V gene sequence: CDR1 LNHDA, CDR2 SQIVND (reference sequence). The CDR3 reads CASSWDRGQPQHF. Written as DNA, the CDR3 is TGTGCCAGTAGCTGGGACAGGGGTCAGCCCCAGCATTTT.

The rearrangement links TRBV18 to TRBJ2-2; tentatively, D is TRBD1 (6 bases). This CDR3 spans 20 amino acids. Trimming left V 0 bases short and J 1 base short, with 21 bases between. The V gene's germline CDR1 is KGHSH and CDR2 LQKENI. CDR3 in amino acids: CASSPPNSPGHKQNTGELFF. In nucleotides, the CDR3 is TGTGCCAGCTCACCACCTAATAGCCCGGGACACAAACAGAACACCGGGGAGCTGTTTTTT. Full variable domain (outside the CDR3, taken from reference TRBV18 and TRBJ2-2): NAGVMQNPRHLVRRRGQEARLRCSPMKGHSHVYWYRQLPEEGLKFMVYLQKENIIDESGMPKERFSAEFPKEGPSILRIQQVVRGDSAAYFCASSPPNSPGHKQNTGELFFGEGSRLTVL.

In nucleotides, the CDR3 is TGTGCCAGCAGCCGGGACAGGGGTGCAGATACGCAGTATTTT. Encoded protein: CASSRDRGADTQYF. The chain joins TRBV7-3 to TRBJ2-3; 10 nucleotides align to TRBD1. Germline loops: CDR1 SGHTA, CDR2 FQGTGA. Unmatched junction bases numbered 3, after V lost 5 bases and J lost 4 bases. This CDR3 is 14 amino acids long.

The chain uses TRBV19 and TRBJ2-5; D is unclear. V gave up 1 base and J gave up 5 bases, with 8 bases separating them. CDR3 length: 13 residues. Germline CDR1 LNHDA, CDR2 SQIVND (reference sequence). CDR3 residues: CASSIGMWETQYF. DNA for the CDR3: TGTGCCAGTAGTATAGGGATGTGGGAGACCCAGTACTTC.

This chain joins TRBV2 and TRBJ1-1; unclear D gene. The germline V and J ends were trimmed by 4 bases and 8 bases, with 11 bases remaining between them. CDR1 and CDR2 from the germline V gene are SNHLY and FYNNEI. The CDR3 length is 12 residues. The CDR3 sequence: CASSVMRTEAFF. The CDR3 bases are TGTGCCAGCAGTGTGATGCGGACCGAAGCTTTCTTT.